These 15 T cell receptor beta chains originate from one sample sequenced in a study of vaccination effects on CD4 cells after COVID-19. Before sequencing took place, the ViraFEST assay used viral peptide pools to expand antigen-specific CD4+ T cells. Subsequent to 10 days of culture, CD4+ T cells were isolated. Participants received two doses of either the BNT162b2 or mRNA-1273 vaccine. No cognate antigen is known for these TCRs. Here immunoSEQ multiplex PCR was the method, and the copy in TCRdb shows in-frame clones only, minus some. Among approximately 26,000 clones listed, almost 80% were seen once. Source: CD4+ T cells from PBMCs cultured with SARS-CoV-2 spike peptides, taken after COVID-19 vaccination. The receptor set was obtained from a human donor who received a COVID-19 vaccine. Some clones in this sample may be carry-over from other donors' samples.

The rearrangement links TRBV28 to TRBJ1-6; D unresolved. The V end lost 4 bases, the J end lost 17 bases, and 18 bases lay between the germline ends. CDR3 size: 13 residues. Per the germline V gene, CDR1 is MDHEN and CDR2 is SYDVKM. The CDR3 is CASSSDPFLLVHF. CDR3 DNA: TGTGCCAGCAGTTCGGACCCCTTTTTATTAGTCCACTTT.

The V call is TRBV7-2, the J call TRBJ2-2; no clear D. CDR3 length: 15 amino acids. Trimming left V 1 base short and J 1 base short, with 7 bases between. The germline V gene encodes CDR1 SGHTA and CDR2 FQGNSA. The DNA for the CDR3 is TGTGCCAGCAGCTTAGGCCGACAGAACACCGGGGAGCTGTTTTTT. It encodes CASSLGRQNTGELFF.

The chain combines TRBV2 with TRBJ1-4; TRBD1 matches 7 bases. CDR3 size: 13 residues. Germline values: CDR1 SNHLY, CDR2 FYNNEI. V lost 6 bases, J lost 8 bases, and 6 bases stayed unmatched. CDR3 coding DNA: TGTGCCAGCAGAGCCGGGACAGTCGAAAAACTGTTTTTT. Translating it yields CASRAGTVEKLFF.

The genes are TRBV5-1 and TRBJ1-2; possibly TRBD1 for D (5 bases). The CDR3 runs 18 residues. CDR1 SGHRS and CDR2 YFSETQ come from the germline V gene. With 4 bases removed from V and 0 bases from J, the gap between germline ends came to 22 bases. CDR3 nucleotides: TGCGCCAGCAGCCGCCCCCCGGACGGGACCCCCTCTAACTATGGCTACACCTTC. Translated, it gives CASSRPPDGTPSNYGYTF.

The chain recombines TRBV7-3 with TRBJ1-2; tentatively, D is TRBD1 (5 bases). CDR3 length equals 13 residues. Germline CDR1 is SGHTA and CDR2 is FQGTGA. V was trimmed by 3 bases and J by 5 bases, leaving 10 bases between them. The chain's CDR3 is CASSFSGAYGYTF. DNA for the CDR3: TGTGCCAGCAGCTTTTCCGGGGCTTATGGCTACACCTTC.

The chain has TRBV3-1 (or the pseudogene TRBV3-2) and TRBJ1-1, with D hard to call. V lost 0 bases to trimming and J lost 5 bases, with 4 bases between them. There are 12 residues in the CDR3. Germline CDR1 is LGHDT and CDR2 is YNNKEL (reference sequence). The CDR3, as DNA: TGTGCCAGCAGCCAAGATTATACTGAAGCTTTCTTT. The encoded protein is CASSQDYTEAFF.

Within the sample, this clone is medium-sized (0.01 to 0.1%). The chain carries TRBV28 and TRBJ1-6, with D tentatively TRBD1 (6 bases). Between the trimmed V and J ends, which lost 3 bases and 4 bases, there was a span of 16 bases. From germline, CDR1 is MDHEN and CDR2 SYDVKM. The CDR3 sequence is 17 residues long. For the CDR3, the DNA is TGTGCCAGCAGTTTGGGGGCAGTGCGCACTTATAATTCACCCCTCCACTTT. This codes for CASSLGAVRTYNSPLHF. The full variable domain, in which reference TRBV28 and TRBJ1-6 provide the parts outside the CDR3, is DVKVTQSSRYLVKRTGEKVFLECVQDMDHENMFWYRQDPGLGLRLIYFSYDVKMKEKGDIPEGYSVSREKKERFSLILESASTNQTSMYLCASSLGAVRTYNSPLHFGNGTRLTVT.

This clone was seen only once. V is TRBV27 and J is TRBJ2-3; D remains ambiguous. Trimming stripped 3 bases from V and 3 bases from J, with 10 bases between. Germline loops: CDR1 MNHEY, CDR2 SMNVEV (reference sequence). The CDR3 loop spans 14 amino acids. This CDR3 is CASSFLGTTDTQYF. The CDR3 DNA reads as TGTGCCAGCAGTTTCTTAGGCACGACAGATACGCAGTATTTT.

This sequence joins TRBV7-3 and TRBJ2-1, with 16 bases lining up with TRBD2. V trimming: 5 bases; J trimming: 9 bases; junction bases outside the gene matches: 13. CDR1 is SGHTA and CDR2 is FQGTGA in the germline V gene. The CDR3 is 18 residues long. As DNA, the CDR3 is TGTGCCAGCAGCCCAAGAGTGGGACTAGCGGGGGGGCGGGTTGAGCAGTTCTTC. This codes for CASSPRVGLAGGRVEQFF.

The chain employs TRBV27 and TRBJ2-7; D gene unclear. The CDR3 extends over 11 amino acids. Trimming took off 8 bases at V and 0 bases at J, with 5 bases between the two ends. Germline V lookup: CDR1 MNHEY, CDR2 SMNVEV (reference sequence). The CDR3 is CASGFSYEQYF. For the CDR3, the DNA is TGTGCCAGCGGCTTCTCCTACGAGCAGTACTTC.

The rearrangement links TRBV24-1 to TRBJ2-5, with a tentative D call TRBD2 (6 bases). This CDR3 is built from 17 residues. Trimming left V 4 bases short and J 4 bases short, with 21 bases between. Germline CDR1 KGHDR, CDR2 SFDVKD. The CDR3: CATSDPSAGSPGETQYF. In nucleotides, the CDR3 is TGTGCCACCAGTGACCCCTCAGCGGGCAGTCCTGGAGAGACCCAGTACTTC.

The chain is built from TRBV28 and TRBJ2-5; no definite D call. The V end lost 3 bases, the J end lost 0 bases, and 11 bases lay between the germline ends. The CDR3 covers 15 residues. Germline loops: CDR1 MDHEN, CDR2 SYDVKM. The CDR3 DNA follows: TGTGCCAGCAGTTTCGGACGCAGCTACCAAGAGACCCAGTACTTC. It codes for CASSFGRSYQETQYF.

This clone was recorded a few times. The chain combines TRBV6-2 or TRBV6-3 with TRBJ1-1; D not certain. With 2 bases removed from V and 6 bases from J, the gap between germline ends came to 10 bases. Germline CDR1 and CDR2: MNHEY and SVGEGT. This CDR3 region has 13 residues. The chain's CDR3 is CASSYEGIAEAFF. The DNA of the CDR3 is TGTGCCAGCAGTTACGAGGGTATCGCTGAAGCTTTCTTT.

V usage is TRBV5-1 and J usage is TRBJ2-2; TRBD2 agrees at 8 bases. Germline trimming cut 4 bases from V and 5 bases from J; bases unmatched to any gene: 13. Germline CDR1 reads SGHRS; CDR2 reads YFSETQ. This CDR3 contains 17 residues. The DNA for the CDR3 is TGCGCCAGCAGCGGCAGCCCGTCGGGAGGGAGGACCGGGGAGCTGTTTTTT. It codes for CASSGSPSGGRTGELFF.

Relative to its sample, this clone is medium-sized. The chain has TRBV30 and TRBJ1-3; 12 bases align to TRBD1. CDR3 length equals 17 residues. V lost 3 bases and J lost 1; bases outside the gene matches: 7. CDR1 is GTSNPN and CDR2 is SVGIG in the germline V gene (reference sequence). The CDR3: CAWRKGQGASSGNTIYF. CDR3 bases: TGTGCCTGGAGGAAGGGACAGGGGGCATCGTCTGGAAACACCATATATTTT.